These T cell receptor beta chains were read from a single sample in a study of blood T cell repertoires in COVID-19. Sequencing used immunoSEQ multiplex PCR; TCRdb keeps in-frame clones, though not all of them. The sample consists of about 150,000 clones, roughly 84% of them appearing once. Sequenced input: PBMCs or T cells enriched from blood (not recorded which). The receptors originated from a woman in her 50s who had been exposed to COVID-19. Each CDR3 is given with its conserved first and last residue. The D gene is left open where the match is weak. Clone size appears in some rows only: once, few, many, or a class for an expanded clone.

clone_size j_call d_call v_call cdr3_aa cdr3_nt
. TRBJ1-1 . TRBV27 CASSFPGGTEAFF TGTGCCAGCAGTTTCCCGGGGGGCACTGAAGCTTTCTTT
. TRBJ2-1 TRBD2 TRBV14 CASSHLGLAGAIFYNEQFF TGTGCCAGCAGCCACCTGGGACTAGCGGGAGCCATCTTCTACAATGAGCAGTTCTTC
. TRBJ2-5 TRBD1 TRBV7-2 CASSLSRRTGVSAETQYF TGTGCCAGCAGCTTATCTCGTCGGACAGGGGTGTCCGCAGAGACCCAGTACTTC
once TRBJ2-1 TRBD2 TRBV4-3 CASSQGGGYNEQFF TGCGCCAGCAGCCAAGGGGGGGGCTACAATGAGCAGTTCTTC
once TRBJ2-7 . TRBV19 CATLGTPPSYEQYF TGTGCCACCCTCGGGACTCCACCCTCCTACGAGCAGTACTTC
few TRBJ2-7 TRBD2 TRBV9 CASSGGGAYEQYF TGTGCCAGCTCCGGGGGGGGAGCCTACGAGCAGTACTTC
few TRBJ1-1 . TRBV7-9 CASSLERQGTEAFF TGTGCCAGCAGCTTAGAAAGGCAGGGGACTGAAGCTTTCTTT
. TRBJ1-2 . TRBV4-2 CASSQEGRDGYGYTF TGTGCCAGCAGCCAAGAAGGCCGGGATGGCTATGGCTACACCTTC
. TRBJ1-1 TRBD1 TRBV7-2 CASSSRGGPGQGWNTEAFF TGTGCCAGCAGCTCACGCGGTGGGCCGGGACAGGGGTGGAACACTGAAGCTTTCTTT
. TRBJ2-5 . TRBV28 CASSFGQGYQETQYF TGTGCCAGCAGTTTTGGTCAGGGGTACCAAGAGACCCAGTACTTC
. TRBJ1-4 TRBD1 TRBV6-2/TRBV6-3 CASSRDRGREKLFF TGTGCCAGCAGTCGGGACAGGGGACGAGAAAAACTGTTTTTT
. TRBJ2-7 . TRBV7-2 CASSLAQGYHEQYF TGTGCCAGCAGCTTAGCGCAGGGTTACCACGAGCAGTACTTC
. TRBJ1-6 . TRBV19 CASSIGISPLHF TGTGCCAGTAGTATCGGGATTTCACCCCTCCACTTT
. TRBJ1-4 . TRBV21-1 CAIQGAKNEKLFF TGTGCCATCCAGGGGGCGAAGAATGAAAAACTGTTTTTT
. TRBJ2-3 . TRBV4-3 CASSQVSTDTQYF TGCGCCAGCAGCCAAGTAAGCACAGATACGCAGTATTTT
. TRBJ2-1 TRBD2 TRBV4-3 CASSQDIAGGPLYNEQFF TGCGCCAGCAGCCAAGATATAGCGGGAGGGCCCCTGTACAATGAGCAGTTCTTC
. TRBJ2-2 . TRBV4-3 CASSQALGVLGGELFF TGCGCCAGCAGCCAAGCTCTAGGGGTGTTGGGCGGGGAGCTGTTTTTT
. TRBJ1-6 . TRBV9 CASSVAQGLTAPLHF TGTGCCAGCAGCGTAGCTCAGGGTCTCACGGCCCCCCTCCACTTT
. TRBJ1-5 . TRBV11-2 CASSLGLSNQPQHF TGTGCCAGCAGCTTAGGACTCAGCAATCAGCCCCAGCATTTT
. TRBJ2-7 . TRBV15 CATSGRDTFYEQYF TGTGCCACCAGCGGCAGGGACACATTCTACGAGCAGTACTTC
. TRBJ1-1 . TRBV19 CASRQLGRGAVNTEAFF TGTGCCAGTAGGCAACTAGGACGGGGGGCTGTCAACACTGAAGCTTTCTTT
. TRBJ2-1 TRBD2 TRBV11-2 CASSLAALAGPYNEQFF TGTGCCAGCAGCTTAGCTGCTCTAGCGGGGCCCTACAATGAGCAGTTCTTC
. TRBJ2-3 . TRBV5-8 CASRLKADSEATDTQYF TGTGCCAGCAGGTTGAAGGCGGACAGTGAAGCCACAGATACGCAGTATTTT
. TRBJ2-2 . TRBV6-4 CASSDQGTGELFF TGTGCCAGCAGTGACCAGGGGACCGGGGAGCTGTTTTTT
. TRBJ1-4 TRBD1 TRBV5-1 CASSSKIGQGGEKLFF TGCGCCAGCAGCTCGAAAATAGGACAGGGAGGAGAAAAACTGTTTTTT
. TRBJ2-3 . TRBV10-1 CASSRGDTQYF TGCGCCAGCAGTCGCGGAGATACGCAGTATTTT
few TRBJ1-1 TRBD1 TRBV10-3 CAISDSGTGSLEAFF TGTGCCATCAGTGATTCCGGGACAGGGTCATTAGAAGCTTTCTTT
. TRBJ1-2 . TRBV5-6 CASSLVSRYPNYGYTF TGTGCCAGCAGCCTGGTCAGCAGGTACCCTAACTATGGCTACACCTTC
. TRBJ1-6 TRBD1 TRBV7-3 CASSPQGVNSPLHF TGTGCCAGCAGCCCACAGGGGGTTAATTCACCCCTCCACTTT
. TRBJ2-1 TRBD2 TRBV27 CASSFMGLGVEQFF TGTGCCAGCAGTTTCATGGGACTAGGGGTCGAGCAGTTCTTC
. TRBJ2-1 TRBD2 TRBV18 CASSPWREGNEQFF TGTGCCAGCTCCCCCTGGCGGGAGGGAAATGAGCAGTTCTTC